This passage covers 28 T cell receptor beta chains from one sample sequenced in a study of response to subunit inactivated influenza vaccine. TCRdb reanalysed the RT-PCR reads using MiXCR and keeps one entry per CDR3 protein. The sample includes 450,000 to 700,000 distinct CDR3 sequences, 14% seen only once; the top ten take approximately 10%. Sample: PBMCs from blood, taken 11 to 12 days after vaccination. Receptors were obtained from a man over 45 who received an inactivated influenza vaccine.

The sample holds a few counts of this clonotype. V usage is TRBV12-3 or TRBV12-4 and J usage is TRBJ2-7; a possible D gene is TRBD2 (5 bases). The CDR3 is made up of 15 amino acids. The V gene lost 6 bases and the J gene lost 0 bases, with 15 bases spanning the gap. The CDR3 spells CASSPPGVSSYEQYF. CDR3 nucleotides: TGTGCCAGCAGCCCCCCCGGGGTAAGCTCCTACGAGCAGTACTTC.

The chain uses TRBV7-2 and TRBJ2-3, with TRBD2 matching 10 bases. Germline lookup yields CDR1 SGHTA and CDR2 FQGNSA. This CDR3 comprises 16 residues. After removal of 10 bases from V and 1 base from J, the junction contained 11 bases not matched to a gene. The CDR3 DNA reads as TGTGCCATCAGGGGAACCGGGACTAGCGGCACAGATACGCAGTATTTT. Residues: CAIRGTGTSGTDTQYF.

The chain combines TRBV12-3 or TRBV12-4 with TRBJ2-6; D remains ambiguous. This CDR3 has 16 amino acids. The V end was cut by 2 bases, the J end by 1 base, with 9 bases between. The CDR3 here is CASSLLGLSGANVLTF. CDR3 nucleotide sequence: TGTGCCAGCAGTTTATTGGGTTTATCTGGGGCCAACGTCCTGACTTTC.

This clonotype was observed a few times. The chain couples TRBV28 to TRBJ2-5, with 9 nucleotides matching TRBD1. J was trimmed by 5 bases and V by 1 base; bases with no gene match: 11. The CDR3 is made up of 17 amino acids. CDR1 MDHEN and CDR2 SYDVKM come from the germline V gene. In nucleotides, the CDR3 is TGTGCCAGCAGTTTATACCCCGGGACAGGGTTCGAGGAGACCCAGTACTTC. Amino acid sequence: CASSLYPGTGFEETQYF.

DNA of the CDR3: TGTGCCATCAGTGAGTCGAGTCAGGCTAGCGGAGGCGGGCAGTACTTC. It translates to CAISESSQASGGGQYF. The chain combines TRBV10-3 with TRBJ2-7; 7 bases align to TRBD2. This CDR3 contains 16 residues. The J segment lost 9 bases and the V segment lost 0 bases, leaving 14 bases of the junction unmatched. CDR1 ENHRY and CDR2 SYGVKD come from the germline V gene.

This chain connects TRBV5-1 to TRBJ2-1, with unresolved D. Trimming shortened V by 5 bases and J by 5 bases, and 17 bases separated the two germline ends. Germline V gene sequence: CDR1 SGHRS, CDR2 YFSETQ. The CDR3 is 15 residues long. This chain's CDR3 is CASSSWLPANNEQFF. DNA of the CDR3: TGCGCCAGCAGTTCCTGGTTACCGGCGAACAATGAGCAGTTCTTC. The variable domain in full, completed from reference TRBV5-1 and TRBJ2-1, reads KAGVTQTPRYLIKTRGQQVTLSCSPISGHRSVSWYQQTPGQGLQFLFEYFSETQRNKGNFPGRFSGRQFSNSRSEMNVSTLELGDSALYLCASSSWLPANNEQFFGPGTRLTVL.

The chain uses TRBV11-1 and TRBJ2-1, with 9 bases fitting TRBD2. This CDR3 has 20 amino acids. In germline, CDR1 is SGHAT, CDR2 FQDESV (reference sequence). The V segment lost 5 bases and the J segment 0 bases; nucleotides outside the gene matches: 17. The CDR3 nucleotides read TGTGCCAGCAGCCAGCCTAGCGGGGTACGCCGGGGCAGCTCCTACAATGAGCAGTTCTTC. This codes for CASSQPSGVRRGSSYNEQFF. Full variable domain (outside the CDR3, taken from reference TRBV11-1 and TRBJ2-1): EAEVAQSPRYKITEKSQAVAFWCDPISGHATLYWYRQILGQGPELLVQFQDESVVDDSQLPKDRFSAERLKGVDSTLKIQPAELGDSAMYLCASSQPSGVRRGSSYNEQFFGPGTRLTVL.

This clonotype was seen only a few times. The V and J genes are TRBV2 and TRBJ2-6; 9 bases line up with TRBD2. With V trimmed by 6 bases and J by 0 bases, 12 bases remained unmatched. In germline, CDR1 is SNHLY, CDR2 FYNNEI. The CDR3 runs 19 residues. The CDR3 spells CASSAGLARTSSGANVLTF. DNA of the CDR3: TGTGCCAGCAGCGCCGGACTAGCGAGGACAAGCTCTGGGGCCAACGTCCTGACTTTC.

The chain couples TRBV12-3 or TRBV12-4 to TRBJ2-1; 8 nucleotides align to TRBD1. V dropped 2 bases and J dropped 8; count of bases not matched to a gene: 8. There are 15 residues in the CDR3. The CDR3 bases are TGTGCCAGCAGTTTACGGCAGGGGGCTACCCATGAGCAGTTCTTC. The encoded protein is CASSLRQGATHEQFF.

The rearrangement links TRBV5-1 to TRBJ2-1; 15 bases are shared with TRBD2. The CDR3 runs to 15 residues. V lost 4 bases, J lost 10 bases, and 6 bases stayed unmatched. Looked up from germline, CDR1 is SGHRS and CDR2 is YFSETQ. In DNA, the CDR3 is TGCGCCAGCAGCGTGGGACTAGCGGGAGGTGGCGAGCAGTTCTTC. Translating gives CASSVGLAGGGEQFF.

The chain uses TRBV28 and TRBJ2-3; D is unresolved. This CDR3 spans 13 amino acids. Trimming cost V 3 bases and J 6 bases, with 10 bases left between them. In germline, CDR1 is MDHEN, CDR2 SYDVKM. The CDR3 sequence: CASSFRITDTQYF. The CDR3 bases are TGTGCCAGCAGTTTCCGGATCACGGATACGCAGTATTTT.

This clonotype was seen more than once but under ten times. This sequence joins TRBV30 and TRBJ1-5; the D gene is possibly TRBD1 (6 bases). Trimming pared 0 bases from V and 0 bases from J, leaving 12 bases between. Germline V gene lookup returns CDR1 GTSNPN and CDR2 SVGIG (reference sequence). This CDR3 contains 16 residues. The CDR3 loop is CAWSVPGAHSNQPQHF. CDR3 bases: TGTGCCTGGAGTGTACCGGGGGCCCATAGCAATCAGCCCCAGCATTTT.

The chain joins TRBV4-1 to TRBJ2-2; D is perhaps TRBD2 (5 bases). Germline V gives CDR1 MGHRA, CDR2 YSYEKL. The ends were cut back, 0 bases at V and 7 bases at J, with 6 bases in the middle. The CDR3 is made up of 13 amino acids. The CDR3 nucleotides read TGCGCCAGCAGCCAAGATCGGGGCGGGGAGCTGTTTTTT. This encodes CASSQDRGGELFF.

This chain links TRBV28 with TRBJ1-5; D is unresolved. The V end was cut by 6 bases, the J end by 3 bases, with 18 bases between. Germline CDR1 reads MDHEN; CDR2 reads SYDVKM. The CDR3 length is 16 residues. The chain's CDR3 is CASSYESGPINQPQHF. In DNA form, the CDR3 reads TGTGCCAGCAGCTACGAGTCTGGGCCAATCAATCAGCCCCAGCATTTT.

The table lists this clonotype with a few counts. This rearrangement joins TRBV2 to TRBJ2-4; D assignment may be TRBD1 or TRBD2 (5 bases each). The length of the CDR3 is 15 residues. V lost 3 bases and J 2 bases, leaving 11 bases between the germline ends. In germline, CDR1 is SNHLY, CDR2 FYNNEI. This CDR3 reads CASSDGGVSKNIQYF. CDR3 coding DNA: TGTGCCAGCAGTGATGGGGGAGTCTCCAAAAACATTCAGTACTTC.

This chain links TRBV25-1 with TRBJ1-3; no firm D call. CDR3 length: 11 residues. Germline CDR1 MGHDK, CDR2 SYGVNS. Trimming took 2 bases from V and 4 from J, leaving 0 bases between them. As DNA, the CDR3 is TGTGCCAGCAGTGAAGGAAACACCATATATTTT. It specifies CASSEGNTIYF.

The chain carries TRBV7-2 and TRBJ2-6; no clear D gene. There are 20 residues in the CDR3. Per the germline V gene, CDR1 is SGHTA and CDR2 is FQGNSA. V dropped 0 bases and J dropped 0 bases, with 18 bases sitting between them. The CDR3 reads CASSLAYSRLSFSGANVLTF. DNA for the CDR3: TGTGCCAGCAGCTTAGCGTATTCCAGGTTATCCTTCTCTGGGGCCAACGTCCTGACTTTC.

The sample holds a few counts of this clonotype. The chain is built from TRBV6-1 and TRBJ1-1; 7 nucleotides align to TRBD1. The CDR3 contains 14 residues. CDR1 MNHNS and CDR2 SASEGT come from the germline V gene. The ends lost 4 bases at V and 5 bases at J; junction bases unmatched: 7. CDR3 sequence: CASSATGASTEAFF. As DNA, the CDR3 is TGTGCCAGCAGTGCAACAGGGGCGAGTACTGAAGCTTTCTTT.

The chain has TRBV15 and TRBJ2-7; TRBD1 agrees at 10 bases. The CDR3 contains 13 residues. CDR1 and CDR2 (germline): LNHNV, YYDKDF (reference sequence). V was pared by 10 bases and J by 1 base, with 4 bases of the junction left unmatched. CDR3 DNA sequence: TGTGCCATTGCGGGACAGGGGTCCTACGAGCAGTACTTC. Translation: CAIAGQGSYEQYF.

The J gene is TRBJ2-7, the V gene TRBV6-2 or TRBV6-3, with a tentative D call TRBD2 (6 bases). The V and J ends lost 5 bases and 7 bases respectively, with 15 bases between them. Looked up from germline, CDR1 is MNHEY and CDR2 is SVGEGT. The CDR3 sequence is 13 residues long. As DNA, the CDR3 is TGTGCCAGCAGTACTAGCCCTTCGCGAGAGCAGTACTTC. Translation: CASSTSPSREQYF.

There are many counts of this clonotype. The rearrangement joins TRBV29-1 to TRBJ2-2; 11 bases line up with TRBD1. CDR3 size: 14 residues. Looked up from germline, CDR1 is SQVTM and CDR2 is ANQGSEA. The trim removed 4 bases at V and 6 bases at J, leaving 4 bases unmatched. CDR3 sequence reads: CSVGGQGAPGELFF. The CDR3 DNA reads TGCAGCGTTGGTGGACAGGGGGCTCCCGGGGAGCTGTTTTTT.

The chain links TRBV4-1 to TRBJ2-3; D might be TRBD2 (5 bases). Trimming left V 0 bases short and J 4 bases short, with 17 bases between. The length of the CDR3 is 17 residues. The germline V gene has CDR1 MGHRA and CDR2 YSYEKL. As DNA, the CDR3 is TGCGCCAGCAGCCAAGAAAAGCAGCTAGCCGGCTCAGATACGCAGTATTTT. Its protein product is CASSQEKQLAGSDTQYF.

This clonotype was counted many times. The chain combines TRBV4-3 with TRBJ1-4; D is unresolved. V was shortened by 0 bases and J by 8 bases, with 7 bases between the two germline ends. The CDR3 runs to 13 residues. Germline CDR1 LGHNA, CDR2 YSLEER. This CDR3 is CASSQDRREKLFF. CDR3 nucleotide sequence: TGCGCCAGCAGCCAAGATAGACGGGAAAAACTGTTTTTT.

A few counts support this clonotype. The chain uses TRBV20-1 and TRBJ1-5; D not resolved. There are 13 residues in the CDR3. V was pared by 1 base and J by 5 bases, with 9 bases between. The V gene's germline CDR1 is DFQATT and CDR2 SNEGSKA (reference sequence). This chain's CDR3 is CSARVVGDQPQHF. DNA of the CDR3: TGCAGTGCTAGAGTTGTTGGGGATCAGCCCCAGCATTTT.

V and J are TRBV29-1 and TRBJ2-5; TRBD2 is a possible D gene (6 bases). V shed 1 base and J shed 3 bases, with 18 bases lying between them. The CDR3 extends over 16 amino acids. Germline lookup yields CDR1 SQVTM and CDR2 ANQGSEA. CDR3 DNA sequence: TGCAGCGTTGAAGCGACCCGGGACTGGGATGAAGAGACCCAGTACTTC. This codes for CSVEATRDWDEETQYF.

In this sample, this clonotype turned up a few times. This sequence joins TRBV12-3 or TRBV12-4 and TRBJ2-7; 9 bases match TRBD2. The CDR3 has 16 residues. V was clipped by 2 bases and J by 3 bases; unmatched bases: 8. In DNA, the CDR3 is TGTGCCAGCAGTTTAATGCTAGCGGGAAGGAGCTACGAGCAGTACTTC. Residues: CASSLMLAGRSYEQYF.

Notes on this clonotype: The junction does not match germline at one end; this may be a read error. This chain links TRBV6-1 with TRBJ2-3, with D possibly matching TRBD1 (5 bases). CDR3 length: 15 residues. Per the germline V gene, CDR1 is MNHNS and CDR2 is SASEGT. DNA of the CDR3: TGTGCCAGGAGTGTGAGACAGTTCGGCACAGATACGCAGTATTTT. This sequence encodes CARSVRQFGTDTQYF.

This clonotype has only a few counts. V is TRBV10-3 and J is TRBJ1-6; D gene ambiguous. This CDR3 region has 13 residues. Deletions cut 0 bases from V and 15 bases from J, with 12 bases between. Per the germline V gene, CDR1 is ENHRY and CDR2 is SYGVKD. CDR3 sequence: CAISESRAPILHF. CDR3 sequence (DNA): TGTGCCATCAGTGAGTCGAGGGCCCCTATCCTCCACTTT.